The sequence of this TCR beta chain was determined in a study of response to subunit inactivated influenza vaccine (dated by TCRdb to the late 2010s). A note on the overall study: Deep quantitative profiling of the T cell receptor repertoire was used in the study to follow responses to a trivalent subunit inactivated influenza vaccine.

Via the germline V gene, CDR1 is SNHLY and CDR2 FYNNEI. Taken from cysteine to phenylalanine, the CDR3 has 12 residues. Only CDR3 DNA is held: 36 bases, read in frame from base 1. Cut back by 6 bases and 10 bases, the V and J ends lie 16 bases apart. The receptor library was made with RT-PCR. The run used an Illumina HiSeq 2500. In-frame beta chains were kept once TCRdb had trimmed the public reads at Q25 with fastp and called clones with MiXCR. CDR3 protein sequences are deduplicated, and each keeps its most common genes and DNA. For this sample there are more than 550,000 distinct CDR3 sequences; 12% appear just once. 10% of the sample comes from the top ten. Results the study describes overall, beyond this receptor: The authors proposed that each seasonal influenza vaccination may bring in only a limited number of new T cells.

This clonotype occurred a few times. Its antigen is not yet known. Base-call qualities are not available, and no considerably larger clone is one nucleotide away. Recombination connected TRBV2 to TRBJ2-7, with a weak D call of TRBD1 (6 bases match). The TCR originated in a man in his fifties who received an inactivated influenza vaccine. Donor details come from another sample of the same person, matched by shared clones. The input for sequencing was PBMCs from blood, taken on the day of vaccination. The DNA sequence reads TGTGCCAGCAGAATCAGGGGCGCTGCCCAGTACTTC. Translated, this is CASRIRGAAQYF.